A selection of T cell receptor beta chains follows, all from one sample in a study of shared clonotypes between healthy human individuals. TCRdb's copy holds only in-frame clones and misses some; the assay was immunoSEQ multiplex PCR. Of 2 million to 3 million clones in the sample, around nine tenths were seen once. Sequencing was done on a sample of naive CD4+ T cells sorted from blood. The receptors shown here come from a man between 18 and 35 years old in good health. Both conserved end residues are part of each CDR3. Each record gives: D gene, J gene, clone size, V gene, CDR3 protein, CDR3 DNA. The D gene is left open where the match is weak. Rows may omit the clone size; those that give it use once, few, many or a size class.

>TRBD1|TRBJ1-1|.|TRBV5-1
CASTVDRTNTEAFF
TGCGCCAGCACGGTGGACAGGACAAACACTGAAGCTTTCTTT
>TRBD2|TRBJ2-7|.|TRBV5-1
CASSGGGLDSREQYF
TGCGCCAGCAGCGGAGGGGGACTAGACTCTCGCGAGCAGTACTTC
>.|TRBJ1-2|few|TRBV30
CAWNRPYGYTF
TGTGCCTGGAACAGGCCCTATGGCTACACCTTC
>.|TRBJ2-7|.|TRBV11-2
CASSSGRDYEQYF
TGTGCCAGCAGCTCTGGACGGGACTACGAGCAGTACTTC
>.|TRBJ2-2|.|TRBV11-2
CASSLIGQKRGTGELFF
TGTGCCAGCAGCTTAATTGGACAGAAGCGTGGCACCGGGGAGCTGTTTTTT
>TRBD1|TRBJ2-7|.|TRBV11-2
CASSLNGQGFSYEQYF
TGTGCCAGCAGCTTAAATGGACAGGGGTTCTCCTACGAGCAGTACTTC
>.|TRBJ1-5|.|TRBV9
CASSSGTPNQPQHF
TGTGCCAGCAGCTCCGGGACACCTAATCAGCCCCAGCATTTT
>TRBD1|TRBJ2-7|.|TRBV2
CASRRDRAYEQYF
TGTGCCAGCAGGCGGGACAGGGCCTACGAGCAGTACTTC
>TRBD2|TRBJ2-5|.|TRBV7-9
CASSPLGRAGETQYF
TGTGCCAGCAGCCCCTTGGGGAGGGCCGGGGAGACCCAGTACTTC
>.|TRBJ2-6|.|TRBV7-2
CASSTRGANVLTF
TGTGCCAGCAGCACAAGAGGGGCCAACGTCCTGACTTTC
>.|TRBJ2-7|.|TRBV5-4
CASSLSIAASDEQYF
TGTGCCAGCAGCTTGAGTATAGCGGCCTCGGATGAGCAGTACTTC
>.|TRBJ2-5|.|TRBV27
CASSFGQGQETQYF
TGTGCCAGCAGTTTCGGGCAGGGGCAAGAGACCCAGTACTTC
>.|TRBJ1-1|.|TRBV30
CAWSRENTEAFF
TGTGCCTGGAGTAGGGAGAACACTGAAGCTTTCTTT
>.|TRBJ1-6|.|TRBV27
CASSTLTASPLHF
TGTGCCAGCAGTACCCTCACCGCTTCACCCCTCCACTTT
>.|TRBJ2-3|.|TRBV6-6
CASSLQGSTDTQYF
TGTGCCAGCAGCTTACAGGGTTCCACAGATACGCAGTATTTT
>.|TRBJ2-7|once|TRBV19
CASSIGPFYEQYF
TGTGCCAGTAGTATAGGACCCTTCTACGAGCAGTACTTC
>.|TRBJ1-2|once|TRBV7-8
CASSSGGPKGNYGYTF
TGTGCCAGCAGCTCCGGGGGGCCGAAGGGTAACTATGGCTACACCTTC
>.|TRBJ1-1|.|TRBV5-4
CASSRVEGNTEAFF
TGTGCCAGCAGCCGGGTAGAAGGGAACACTGAAGCTTTCTTT
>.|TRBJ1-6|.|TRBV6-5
CASTATGSYNSPLHF
TGTGCCAGCACCGCGACAGGCTCCTATAATTCACCCCTCCACTTT
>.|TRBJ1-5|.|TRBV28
CASSPGLYSNQPQHF
TGTGCCAGCAGTCCCGGACTGTATAGCAATCAGCCCCAGCATTTT
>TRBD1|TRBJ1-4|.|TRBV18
CASSPQRIQGNNEKLFF
TGTGCCAGCTCACCACAAAGGATACAGGGGAATAATGAAAAACTGTTTTTT
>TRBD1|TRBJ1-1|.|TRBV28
CASSLSGQGSTEAFF
TGTGCCAGCAGTTTATCGGGACAGGGAAGTACTGAAGCTTTCTTT
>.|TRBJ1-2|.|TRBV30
CAGTGLLFDYTF
TGTGCCGGAACAGGTCTTTTGTTTGACTACACCTTC
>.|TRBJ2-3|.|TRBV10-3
CAISESAGSTDTQYF
TGTGCCATCAGTGAGTCGGCAGGAAGCACAGATACGCAGTATTTT
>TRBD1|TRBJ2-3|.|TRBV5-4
CASSPWDRVDTQYF
TGTGCCAGCAGCCCTTGGGACAGGGTAGATACGCAGTATTTT
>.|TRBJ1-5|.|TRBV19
CASSISAGAKPQHF
TGTGCCAGTAGTATAAGCGCAGGGGCAAAACCCCAGCATTTT
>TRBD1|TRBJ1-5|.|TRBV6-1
CASSERVTGGFSNQPQHF
TGTGCCAGCAGTGAAAGAGTGACAGGGGGCTTTAGCAATCAGCCCCAGCATTTT
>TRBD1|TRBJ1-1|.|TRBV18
CASSSSVPGQGQDTEAFF
TGTGCCAGCTCATCCTCGGTCCCGGGACAGGGGCAGGACACTGAAGCTTTCTTT
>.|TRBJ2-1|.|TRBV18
CASSPPLTGAYEQFF
TGTGCCAGCTCACCACCGTTAACCGGGGCCTATGAGCAGTTCTTC
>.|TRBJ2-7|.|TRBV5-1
CASSLTAHSYEQYF
TGCGCCAGCAGCTTGACAGCCCATTCCTACGAGCAGTACTTC
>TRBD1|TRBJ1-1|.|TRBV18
CASSPLGQANTEAFF
TGTGCCAGCTCACCACTCGGACAGGCGAACACTGAAGCTTTCTTT
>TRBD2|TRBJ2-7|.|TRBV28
CASSSSGLVIGSYEQYF
TGTGCCAGCAGTTCTAGCGGATTGGTCATAGGAAGCTACGAGCAGTACTTC
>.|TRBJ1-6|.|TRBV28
CASTSPQGSSYNSPLHF
TGTGCCAGCACCTCCCCACAGGGCAGCTCCTATAATTCACCCCTCCACTTT
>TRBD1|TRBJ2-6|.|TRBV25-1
CASSELTGGAGANVLTF
TGTGCCAGCAGTGAATTGACAGGGGGCGCTGGGGCCAACGTCCTGACTTTC
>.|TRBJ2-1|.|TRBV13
CASSPWGRGAYNEQFF
TGTGCCAGCAGTCCCTGGGGCAGGGGAGCCTACAATGAGCAGTTCTTC
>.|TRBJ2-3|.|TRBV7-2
CASSLGGVGRENQYF
TGTGCCAGCAGCTTAGGAGGTGTAGGGAGAGAAAATCAGTATTTT
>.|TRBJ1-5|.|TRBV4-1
CASSQKPPRGNQPQHF
TGCGCCAGCAGCCAAAAACCACCCAGGGGCAATCAGCCCCAGCATTTT
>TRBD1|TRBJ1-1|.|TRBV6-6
CASRPGTGVRSTEAFF
TGTGCCAGCAGGCCCGGGACAGGGGTTCGTAGTACTGAAGCTTTCTTT
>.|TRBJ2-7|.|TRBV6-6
CASGGTVPYEQYF
TGTGCCAGCGGTGGGACGGTTCCCTACGAGCAGTACTTC
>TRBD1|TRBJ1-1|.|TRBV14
CASSPGTGRTEAFF
TGTGCCAGCAGCCCTGGGACAGGGAGGACTGAAGCTTTCTTT
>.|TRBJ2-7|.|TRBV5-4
CASSSPSSYEQYF
TGTGCCAGCAGCTCTCCTAGCTCCTACGAGCAGTACTTC
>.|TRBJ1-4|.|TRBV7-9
CASSLAAVEKLFF
TGTGCCAGCAGCTTAGCGGCGGTGGAAAAACTGTTTTTT
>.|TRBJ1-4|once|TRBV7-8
CASSLGEREKLFF
TGTGCCAGCAGCTTAGGGGAGAGGGAAAAACTGTTTTTT
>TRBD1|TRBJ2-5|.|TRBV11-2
CASSSGTGGETQYF
TGTGCCAGCAGCTCCGGGACAGGGGGCGAGACCCAGTACTTC
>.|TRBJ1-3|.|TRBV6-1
CASSEVAGAGNTIYF
TGTGCCAGCAGTGAAGTTGCAGGGGCTGGAAACACCATATATTTT
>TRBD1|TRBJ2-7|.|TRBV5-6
CASSLYSGTGIYEQYF
TGTGCCAGCAGCCTTTACTCCGGGACAGGTATCTACGAGCAGTACTTC
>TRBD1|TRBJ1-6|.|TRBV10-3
CATKTEDRGGSPLHF
TGTGCCACCAAGACAGAAGACAGGGGCGGTTCACCCCTCCACTTT
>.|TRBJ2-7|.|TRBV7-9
CASSRTSMSEQYF
TGTGCCAGCAGCCGGACGAGCATGAGCGAGCAGTACTTC
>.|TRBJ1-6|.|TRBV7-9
CASSLSSSYNSPLHF
TGTGCCAGCAGCTTATCTAGCTCCTATAATTCACCCCTCCACTTT
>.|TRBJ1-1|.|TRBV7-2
CASSLGRAVNTEAFF
TGTGCCAGCAGCTTGGGGCGTGCAGTTAACACTGAAGCTTTCTTT
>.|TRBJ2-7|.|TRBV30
CAWSVGYEQYF
TGTGCCTGGAGTGTAGGGTACGAGCAGTACTTC
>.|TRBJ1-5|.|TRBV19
CASSSQGQPQHF
TGTGCCAGTAGTAGCCAGGGTCAGCCCCAGCATTTT
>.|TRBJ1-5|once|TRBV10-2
CASSESGGGQPQHF
TGCGCCAGCAGTGAATCGGGAGGTGGTCAGCCCCAGCATTTT
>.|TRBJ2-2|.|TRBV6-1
CASSDRWNTGELFF
TGTGCCAGCAGTGACAGATGGAACACCGGGGAGCTGTTTTTT
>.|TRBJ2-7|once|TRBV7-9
CASSLLGIKYEQYF
TGTGCCAGCAGCTTACTTGGGATCAAGTACGAGCAGTACTTC
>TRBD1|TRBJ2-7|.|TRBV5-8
CASSRDRVYEQYF
TGTGCCAGCAGCCGGGACAGGGTGTACGAGCAGTACTTC
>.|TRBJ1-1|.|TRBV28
CASSLGRRGYTEAFF
TGTGCCAGCAGCCTGGGACGGAGAGGTTACACTGAAGCTTTCTTT
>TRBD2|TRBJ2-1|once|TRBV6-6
CASSYAGLADEQFF
TGTGCCAGCAGTTACGCGGGACTAGCCGATGAGCAGTTCTTC
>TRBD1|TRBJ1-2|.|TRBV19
CATTPPTGVVNGYTF
TGTGCCACCACCCCCCCTACAGGGGTCGTGAATGGCTACACCTTC